The T cell receptor beta chain described here comes from a study of cytomegalovirus exposure and HLA in healthy donors. Study-level findings and limits: There were 150 to 200 TCR beta chains listed as cytomegalovirus-associated. TCR beta V- and J-gene trimming was later associated with a missense DCLRE1C variant. It was reported that TCR beta sequences correctly inferred the HLA-A and HLA-B alleles for most subjects.

In the PCR, 60 Vbeta and 13 Jbeta primers were used. The authors' processing: Unique TCR beta chains numbered roughly 80 million in a later analysis, with roughly 9.9 million shared. Generated by immunoSEQ multiplex PCR, the TCRdb table keeps only in-frame clones and is missing some. That table supplies the V and J calls and clone size; D and trimming were determined from the DNA. The repertoire holds 150,000 to 200,000 clones, with about four fifths as singletons. This clone was seen once. Its matching antigen is unknown. Trimming left V 0 bases short and J 6 bases short, with 10 bases between. The CDR3 totals 13 residues. Germline V gene sequence: CDR1 SGHRS, CDR2 YFSETQ.

V gene TRBV5-1 combines with J gene TRBJ2-7, with a weak D call TRBD1 (6 bases). Material for sequencing was PBMCs. This receptor was identified in a woman between 45 and 65 years old in good health and CMV-seronegative. This chain's CDR3 is CASSLVGALEQYF. CDR3 nucleotides: TGCGCCAGCAGCTTGGTGGGGGCGCTCGAGCAGTACTTC. The full variable domain, completed using reference TRBV5-1 and TRBJ2-7, is KAGVTQTPRYLIKTRGQQVTLSCSPISGHRSVSWYQQTPGQGLQFLFEYFSETQRNKGNFPGRFSGRQFSNSRSEMNVSTLELGDSALYLCASSLVGALEQYFGPGTRLTVT.